This entry lists 19 T cell receptor beta chains sequenced from one sample in a study of T cell responses to AZD1222 COVID-19 vaccine. Some clones are missing from TCRdb's copy, which holds only in-frame ones; the method was immunoSEQ multiplex PCR. Of about 160,000 clones in the sample, roughly 90% were seen once. Sequenced here: peripheral blood, sampled 28 days after the second AZD1222 dose. The receptors here all came from an adult who received the AZD1222 COVID-19 vaccine.

V and J are TRBV3-1 (or the pseudogene TRBV3-2) and TRBJ1-1, with 7 positions matching TRBD1. The germline CDR1 and CDR2 sequences are LGHDT and YNNKEL (reference sequence). Trimming at V came to 4 bases and at J to 4 bases, leaving 6 bases not matched to a gene. The CDR3 is 14 amino acids. CDR3 region: CASSRLAGGTEAFF. Written as DNA, the CDR3 is TGTGCCAGCAGCCGGTTGGCAGGGGGCACTGAAGCTTTCTTT.

This clone was counted once. The chain joins TRBV27 to TRBJ2-7, with 8 bases matching TRBD2. The CDR3 is made up of 15 amino acids. Trimming removed 5 bases from V and 4 bases from J; junction bases left unmatched: 10. Germline CDR1 is MNHEY and CDR2 is SMNVEV (reference sequence). CDR3 protein: CASSHGTSGVYEQYF. CDR3 sequence (DNA): TGTGCCAGCAGTCACGGGACTAGTGGGGTGTACGAGCAGTACTTC.

The chain has TRBV6-1 and TRBJ2-7, with a tentative D call TRBD2 (6 bases). V shed 3 bases and J shed 4 bases, with 10 bases lying between them. CDR1 and CDR2 from the germline V gene are MNHNS and SASEGT. CDR3 length equals 13 residues. The CDR3 nucleotides read TGTGCCAGCAGTGAGCGGGCGGGATACGAGCAGTACTTC. Encoded protein: CASSERAGYEQYF.

The chain combines TRBV6-1 with TRBJ2-2; no clear D. Germline V gives CDR1 MNHNS, CDR2 SASEGT. CDR3 length: 14 residues. Deletions cut 1 base from V and 7 bases from J, with 10 bases between. In DNA, the CDR3 is TGTGCCAGCAGTGAAGGGCATGGGGTCGGGGAGCTGTTTTTT. Its protein is CASSEGHGVGELFF.

The V gene is TRBV29-1, the J gene TRBJ1-1; D possibly corresponds to TRBD1 (5 bases). The CDR3 sequence is 12 residues long. V was cut by 4 bases and J by 0 bases, with 6 bases left in between. Germline lookup yields CDR1 SQVTM and CDR2 ANQGSEA. CDR3 protein: CSVVGVNTEAFF. CDR3 DNA: TGCAGCGTTGTGGGGGTGAACACTGAAGCTTTCTTT.

The chain joins TRBV30 to TRBJ1-1; TRBD1 might be the D (6 bases). CDR1 is GTSNPN and CDR2 is SVGIG in the germline V gene (reference sequence). This CDR3 spans 15 amino acids. The V and J ends lost 2 bases and 1 base respectively, with 14 bases between them. The CDR3 sequence is CAWSTGQSGNTEAFF. CDR3 nucleotides: TGTGCCTGGAGTACAGGACAGTCCGGGAACACTGAAGCTTTCTTT.

This clone was seen a handful of times. The chain recombines TRBV2 with TRBJ1-2, with a tentative D call TRBD1 (6 bases). CDR3 length: 15 amino acids. Between the trimmed V and J ends, which lost 2 bases and 4 bases, there was a span of 14 bases. Per germline, CDR1 SNHLY and CDR2 FYNNEI. CDR3 bases: TGTGCCAGCAGTGAAACCCCACAGGGATCCTATGGCTACACCTTC. Its protein product is CASSETPQGSYGYTF.

V usage is TRBV5-1 and J usage is TRBJ1-1; maybe TRBD1 (6 bases). This CDR3 spans 15 amino acids. In germline, CDR1 is SGHRS, CDR2 YFSETQ. The V end was cut by 4 bases, the J end by 4 bases, with 17 bases between. This chain's CDR3 is CASSPLGGAGTEAFF. The CDR3 region has the DNA TGCGCCAGCAGCCCACTGGGGGGCGCTGGCACTGAAGCTTTCTTT.

This sequence joins TRBV6-1 and TRBJ1-2; TRBD1 matches 7 bases. Germline V gene lookup returns CDR1 MNHNS and CDR2 SASEGT. This CDR3 has 14 residues. J was trimmed by 4 bases and V by 2 bases; bases with no gene match: 4. Written as DNA, the CDR3 is TGTGCCAGCAGTGAATGGCAGGGGGGCTATGGCTACACCTTC. Protein: CASSEWQGGYGYTF.

The chain employs TRBV9 and TRBJ2-3, with 8 bases lining up with TRBD2. Losses at the gene ends were 0 bases for V and 1 base for J; bases not matched to a gene: 7. Germline CDR1 is SGDLS and CDR2 is YYNGEE. The CDR3 has 17 residues. This chain's CDR3 is CASSVVQAGGGTDTQYF. The CDR3 region has the DNA TGTGCCAGCAGCGTAGTCCAGGCGGGAGGTGGCACAGATACGCAGTATTTT.

V usage is TRBV11-2 and J usage is TRBJ1-3; D is uncertain. Germline CDR1 is SGHAT and CDR2 is FQNNGV. The CDR3 is 15 amino acids. The V end was cut by 1 base, the J end by 4 bases, with 11 bases between. CDR3: CASSLGRTPGNTIYF. CDR3 nucleotides: TGTGCCAGCAGCTTAGGTAGGACGCCCGGAAACACCATATATTTT.

The chain joins TRBV28 to TRBJ1-2; D unclear. The germline V gene encodes CDR1 MDHEN and CDR2 SYDVKM. This CDR3 contains 13 residues. Trimming removed 5 bases at V and 8 bases at J, with 15 bases between. For the CDR3, the DNA is TGTGCCAGCAGTCCACTCGGACGGAGCGGCTACACCTTC. It encodes CASSPLGRSGYTF.

The chain employs TRBV19 and TRBJ1-5; D is possibly TRBD1 (5 bases). There are 13 residues in the CDR3. Trimming took off 5 bases at V and 8 bases at J, with 13 bases between the two ends. Germline values: CDR1 LNHDA, CDR2 SQIVND (reference sequence). CDR3 sequence reads: CASSRGLLEPQHF. The CDR3 DNA follows: TGTGCCAGTAGTCGGGGACTATTGGAGCCCCAGCATTTT. The variable domain in full, completed from reference TRBV19 and TRBJ1-5, reads DGGITQSPKYLFRKEGQNVTLSCEQNLNHDAMYWYRQDPGQGLRLIYYSQIVNDFQKGDIAEGYSVSREKKESFPLTVTSAQKNPTAFYLCASSRGLLEPQHFGDGTRLSIL.

The rearrangement links TRBV18 to TRBJ1-2, with D perhaps matching TRBD1 (5 bases). Germline V gene lookup returns CDR1 KGHSH and CDR2 LQKENI. Trimming cost V 3 bases and J 6 bases, with 14 bases left between them. This CDR3 spans 14 amino acids. CDR3 nucleotide sequence: TGTGCCAGCTCACCCCCGCGGATAGGGGATGGCTACACCTTC. The encoded protein is CASSPPRIGDGYTF.

This sequence joins TRBV27 and TRBJ2-5, with 9 bases matching TRBD1. The germline gives CDR1 MNHEY, CDR2 SMNVEV (reference sequence). V shed 1 base, J shed 5 bases, and the junction held 5 bases outside the gene matches. The CDR3 has 15 residues. CDR3 nucleotides: TGTGCCAGCAGTTTATTGGGACAGGGTAGGGAGACCCAGTACTTC. This sequence encodes CASSLLGQGRETQYF.

The DNA for the CDR3 is TGTGCCAGCAGCCAAGATCGGGCCATGGGAGGACTAGCGGGAGAATACGAGCAGTACTTC. Its translation: CASSQDRAMGGLAGEYEQYF. The chain carries TRBV4-2 and TRBJ2-7; 13 nucleotides agree with TRBD2. Germline V gives CDR1 LGHNA, CDR2 YNFKEQ. The CDR3 is made up of 20 amino acids. Unmatched junction bases numbered 15, after V lost 0 bases and J lost 4 bases.

J is TRBJ2-3 and V is TRBV19; 8 positions agree with TRBD2. CDR1 is LNHDA and CDR2 is SQIVND in the germline V gene (reference sequence). V lost 1 base to trimming and J lost 5 bases; unmatched junction nucleotides: 5. The length of the CDR3 is 15 residues. CDR3 protein: CASSIGAGGGDTQYF. CDR3 coding DNA: TGTGCCAGTAGTATAGGCGCGGGAGGTGGAGATACGCAGTATTTT.

This rearrangement joins TRBV5-6 to TRBJ2-5, with 8 nucleotides matching TRBD2. Germline trimming cut 1 base from V and 2 bases from J; bases unmatched to any gene: 7. CDR3 size: 16 residues. Germline CDR1 SGHDT, CDR2 YYEEEE. This CDR3 is CASSLLTSGLQETQYF. The CDR3 region has the DNA TGTGCCAGCAGCTTGCTAACTAGCGGCCTTCAAGAGACCCAGTACTTC.

The chain has TRBV19 and TRBJ2-7, with 7 bases identical to TRBD2. Trimming removed 5 bases from V and 7 bases from J; junction bases left unmatched: 11. CDR1 is LNHDA and CDR2 is SQIVND in the germline V gene (reference sequence). The CDR3 spans 14 residues. CDR3 in amino acids: CASSPGAGAGEQYF. The CDR3 region has the DNA TGTGCCAGTAGTCCCGGGGCGGGAGCAGGGGAGCAGTACTTC.